The text below deals with one T cell receptor beta chain. Its antigen is not yet known. Per-base quality was not reported, and no clone a single base away is much larger than it. These data belong to a study of resident and recirculating memory T cells in vitiligo (dated by TCRdb to the late 2010s). Regarding the complete study: The study took epidermis from shave biopsies of two lesional and two nonlesional sites, plus PBMCs, from each of a few stable vitiligo patients for TCR beta sequencing. Samples were homogenized without cell sorting just before genomic DNA extraction with the Qiagen DNeasy Blood & Tissue Kit. The goal of the human TCR beta sequencing was to check whether lesional vitiligo skin contained specific clones that differed from the clones found in nonlesional skin and blood. The research as a whole found: Mechanistic studies in the future are needed to assess how much the detected T cell clones and the human Trm pools versus Tcm pools each contribute. TCR sequences were not shared across biopsy sites or across patients, which suggests that different T cell clones infiltrate different lesions, a pattern described as private specificity. No unique dominant TCR clone was detected, and clonality varied among vitiligo lesions. Overlap and correlation analysis found no significant repertoire overlap between any two biopsies, even biopsies from the same patient, apart from each lesion compared with itself.

The CDR3 starts with the cysteine, ends with the phenylalanine, and has 16 residues. Only the CDR3 DNA stays, 48 bases, in frame from base 1. Via the germline V gene, CDR1 is SGHRS and CDR2 YFSETQ. After removal of 0 bases from V and 5 bases from J, the junction retains 5 bases not matched to a gene. Vitiligo counted as stable when lesions had not changed during the previous 6 months. To count as stable, patients also needed to show no confetti depigmentation, which is a clinical sign of active vitiligo. Anyone who had been treated within the previous three months was excluded from the study. PBMCs were isolated from heparinized blood by Ficoll density gradient centrifugation and then flash-frozen. TCR beta chains were amplified from genomic DNA with the immunoSEQ hsTCRB kit. Sequencing of TCR beta libraries was performed on an Illumina MiSeq instrument by the immunoSEQ service. In the authors' own workflow: The immunoSEQ Analyzer was used to analyze the repertoire data. This is the immuneACCESS table as TCRdb keeps it, with only in-frame sequences that have V and J called. A part of the clones is gone; compared with another copy, unresolved V genes explain less than half, and the rest is unexplained. For V, J and clone size, that table is used; D and trimming come from the DNA. The sample data list around 43,000 clones, and around 90% of these were observed just once. More than 3.5% of the sample is taken by the ten largest.

The rearranged chain carries TRBV5-1 and TRBJ2-3, and 11 bases in between align with TRBD2. Input material: blood. This sequence originates from a male donor with vitiligo. The CDR3 corresponds to CASSLVTSGAVDTQYF. The DNA sequence reads TGCGCCAGCAGCTTGGTGACTAGCGGGGCGGTAGATACGCAGTATTTT.